This record looks at one T cell receptor (beta chain) sequence and its context. There is no known antigen for this receptor. One end of the junction fails to match germline, which may point to a read error. Libraries came from PCR. Sequencing used a NextSeq 500. Bulk TCR libraries were generated as previously described, with the TCR primers listed in Table S5 used. The Qiagen AllPrep DNA/RNA kit was used to purify total RNA. Reads from multiple sequencing runs of the same library were pooled before analysis. The study's own analysis went as follows. Only reads with exact TCR constant sequence were kept, trimmed to 150 nt, and grouped by their 12-nt molecular barcodes. Reads inside each barcode group were sub-clustered using a 15% Levenshtein threshold, and a quality-weighted consensus sequence was constructed for each RNA molecule. Non-functional sequences were excluded, and lower-count sequences lying one edit away from another sequence were also excluded. On the basis of fitting two negative binomial distributions, barcode sub-clusters with fewer than 20% of the maximum read count were discarded. The raw public reads went through TCRdb reprocessing: fastp at Q25, MiXCR clone calling, in-frame beta chains kept. Identical CDR3 protein sequences are pooled into one entry, listed with their most common genes and DNA. These V and J calls derive from TCRdb rather than the authors' analysis. The sample table lists 79,000 or so distinct CDR3 sequences, more than 20% of them with a count of one. Roughly 0.76% of the sample is taken by the ten largest.

This record comes from a study of molecular identifiers for immune sequencing clone quantification (dated by TCRdb to the late 2010s). As for the study more broadly: For a replicate experiment, the RNA from either approximately 20,000 or 100,000 naive CD8 T cells was divided into five aliquots, and four of those aliquots went on to sequencing. This methods study used CD8 T cells to benchmark TCR RNA copy counting and molecular-identifier clustering-based TCR repertoire sequencing (MIDCIRS). Overall study results and their limits: When barcode sub-clustering was left out, chimeric consensus sequences inflated TCR diversity, with chimeras reaching as high as 47%. Spiked-in Jurkat TCR RNA equal to a single cell's worth was reported to be detectable even within 1,100,000 naive CD8 T cells. The naive libraries included spiked-in Jurkat TCR RNA (about ten copies' worth), and this RNA is not part of the donor repertoire. Identical TCR molecules sharing a barcode could cause highly expanded clone sizes to be underestimated. In CMV-specific effector cells, clones with more than 20 RNA copies contained over 99% of molecules, whereas in naive cells such clones contained under 1% of molecules. Modeling estimated about three recovered TCR RNA copies per cell, compared with around 9.7 by digital PCR, which implies roughly 30% capture efficiency.

Libraries of naive CD8 T cells were generated from about 21,000 to 970,000 sorted cells, with 10%, 30% or 50% of the purified RNA used. Naive CD8 T cells, defined as CD8+CD4-CCR7+CD45RA+, were FACS-sorted into RLT Plus buffer on a BD FACSAria II. Ten to eleven TCR copies' worth of Jurkat RNA were spiked into about 20,000-1,100,000 naive CD8 T cell samples to test detection sensitivity. CD8 T cells were enriched using RosetteSep CD8+ T Cell Enrichment Cocktail and Ficoll-Paque, and the enriched cells then underwent ACK red cell lysis. The CDR3 holds 13 amino acids from the cysteine to the phenylalanine. Just the 39-base CDR3 DNA is kept, in frame starting at base 1. As encoded in the germline V gene, CDR1 is MDHEN while CDR2 is SYDVKM.

The rearranged segments are TRBV28 and TRBJ2-3, with the D call perhaps TRBD1 or TRBD2, each one matching 5 bases. The clonotype originates from a human donor in good health. Some libraries in this study had Jurkat cell RNA spiked in. The specimen sequenced was naive CD8+ T cells from blood, with Jurkat cell RNA spiked in. The sample's cell subset or site label, in plain terms: FACS-sorted CD8+CD4-CCR7+CD45RA+ naive T cells. Here is the DNA: TGTGCCACCGGGGCCAGGGATTCAGATACGCAGTGTTTT. The encoded protein is CATGARDSDTQCF.